What follows is one T cell receptor (beta chain) and its context. Its antigen is undetermined. The sample comes from a study of blood T cells in healthy people across ages. Study-wide points: One million T cells yielded diversity estimates that were considered underestimates. Long-lived donors had more naive CD4+ cells and higher diversity than aged donors.

Ranging in age from roughly 6 to 90, the donors were healthy Caucasian individuals from Russia. A second PCR, run for about 7 to 11 cycles, used a sample-barcoded 5' primer plus a J-beta primer mix. TCRdb called the 5' RACE reads again in MiXCR, with one record for every CDR3 protein. There are hundreds of thousands of distinct CDR3 sequences in the sample; over 40% occur only once, and approximately 15% lies in the top ten. In germline, CDR1 is LGHDT, CDR2 YNNKEL (reference sequence). The CDR3 is made up of 13 amino acids. The sample comprised blood. The sequence was collected from a woman older than 75 in good health. The rearrangement joins TRBV3-1 to TRBJ2-1; D is unclear. The last part of the DNA fits TRBJ2-7 better; the J call may be wrong. This CDR3 reads CASSRANLYEQYF. The DNA for the CDR3 is TGTGCCAGCAGCCGAGCCAACCTCTACGAGCAGTACTTC.